These 5 T cell receptor beta chains originate from one sample sequenced in a study of T cell changes during pregnancy in multiple sclerosis. Clones were read by immunoSEQ multiplex PCR, and TCRdb kept only the in-frame ones, dropping some. Among 95,000 to 110,000 clones listed, roughly nine tenths were seen once. This specimen consisted of peripheral blood, obtained after pregnancy. The origin of the receptors is a female donor with multiple sclerosis, enrolled in a pregnancy study.

V and J are TRBV9 and TRBJ2-5, with TRBD1 matching over 9 bases. V gave up 0 bases and J gave up 1 base; unmatched junction bases: 4. CDR3 size: 16 residues. CDR1 is SGDLS, CDR2 YYNGEE, per germline. The CDR3: CASSVVPGQGQETQYF. CDR3 in DNA: TGTGCCAGCAGCGTAGTGCCGGGACAGGGCCAAGAGACCCAGTACTTC. Using reference TRBV9 and TRBJ2-5 for the parts outside the CDR3, the full variable domain is DSGVTQTPKHLITATGQRVTLRCSPRSGDLSVYWYQQSLDQGLQFLIQYYNGEERAKGNILERFSAQQFPDLHSELNLSSLELGDSALYFCASSVVPGQGQETQYFGPGTRLLVL.

This sequence joins TRBV11-3 and TRBJ2-2; 7 bases match TRBD2. V dropped 3 bases and J dropped 4; count of bases not matched to a gene: 2. The CDR3 runs to 14 residues. CDR1 and CDR2 from the germline V gene are SGHNT and YENEEA. The CDR3 region has the DNA TGTGCCAGCAGCTTCGGGGAGGGCACCGGGGAGCTGTTTTTT. As protein: CASSFGEGTGELFF.

The V and J genes are TRBV5-4 and TRBJ2-1, with D tentatively TRBD1 (6 bases). CDR1 is SGHNT and CDR2 is YYREEE in the germline V gene (reference sequence). The germline V and J ends were trimmed by 6 bases and 0 bases, with 13 bases remaining between them. The CDR3 runs 15 residues. CDR3: CASTAGTSSYNEQFF. CDR3 nucleotides: TGTGCCAGCACCGCCGGGACAAGCTCCTACAATGAGCAGTTCTTC.

CDR3 bases: TGTGCCAGCTCCCAACAGGGTTTGAACACTGAAGCTTTCTTT. Protein: CASSQQGLNTEAFF. The chain combines TRBV18 with TRBJ1-1, with TRBD1 as a possible D gene (6 bases). Per germline, CDR1 KGHSH and CDR2 LQKENI. The CDR3 runs to 14 residues. The V end was cut by 6 bases, the J end by 0 bases, with 11 bases between.

The chain recombines TRBV6-5 with TRBJ1-1; no clear D gene. V lost 5 bases and J 0 bases, leaving 10 bases between the germline ends. The CDR3 runs 14 residues. Per the germline V gene, CDR1 is MNHEY and CDR2 is SVGAGI. The CDR3 region has the DNA TGTGCCAGCAGTCGGGGTAAGATGAACACTGAAGCTTTCTTT. Its protein is CASSRGKMNTEAFF.